One sample yielded the 28 T cell receptor beta chains listed below, sequenced in a study of CD8+CD57+ T cells in acquired aplastic anemia. Flow cytometry had shown expanded CD8+CD57+ cells in the patients chosen for sequencing. TCR beta VDJ and CDR3 profiling used genomic DNA as template. MiXCR was run by TCRdb on the reads, yielding one entry per CDR3 protein. The sample records about 200,000 distinct CDR3 sequences, around three fifths being singletons. The sample consisted of sorted CD4+, CD8+, or CD8+CD57+ T cells (not recorded which) from PBMCs. The source of these receptors is a human donor with aplastic anemia.

In this sample, this clonotype turned up a few times. The V and J genes are TRBV2 and TRBJ1-6; no clear D gene. The CDR3 has 14 residues. Germline values: CDR1 SNHLY, CDR2 FYNNEI. The V and J ends lost 2 bases and 9 bases respectively, with 11 bases between them. CDR3 nucleotide sequence: TGTGCCAGCAGTGAACTCGGGGTTGGTTCACCCCTCCACTTT. This encodes CASSELGVGSPLHF.

This rearrangement joins TRBV5-1 to TRBJ2-7, with TRBD1 matching 9 bases. CDR1 and CDR2 from the germline V gene are SGHRS and YFSETQ. V dropped 3 bases and J dropped 5; count of bases not matched to a gene: 12. CDR3 length: 16 residues. The CDR3 DNA reads TGCGCCAGCAGCTCACGGTACCGGGACAGGGTCCACGAGCAGTACTTC. Its translation is CASSSRYRDRVHEQYF.

V and J are TRBV28 and TRBJ1-3; 7 bases agree with TRBD1. Germline CDR1 and CDR2: MDHEN and SYDVKM. The CDR3 loop spans 15 amino acids. V trimming: 3 bases; J trimming: 4 bases; junction bases outside the gene matches: 6. CDR3 region: CASSFKGARGNTIYF. DNA for the CDR3: TGTGCCAGCAGTTTCAAGGGGGCAAGGGGAAACACCATATATTTT. Full variable domain (remainder filled in from reference TRBV28 and TRBJ1-3): DVKVTQSSRYLVKRTGEKVFLECVQDMDHENMFWYRQDPGLGLRLIYFSYDVKMKEKGDIPEGYSVSREKKERFSLILESASTNQTSMYLCASSFKGARGNTIYFGEGSWLTVV.

The genes are TRBV19 and TRBJ1-3; 10 nucleotides align to TRBD1. Trimming took 4 bases from V and 4 from J; bases not matched to a gene: 7. The CDR3 totals 16 residues. CDR1 and CDR2 (germline): LNHDA, SQIVND (reference sequence). CDR3 nucleotide sequence: TGTGCCAGTAGTACTACCGGGACAGGGGACGGAAACACCATATATTTT. Residues: CASSTTGTGDGNTIYF.

The rearrangement links TRBV19 to TRBJ1-5; D is unresolved. Germline CDR1 LNHDA, CDR2 SQIVND (reference sequence). Trimming removed 0 bases from V and 7 bases from J, with 7 bases in between. CDR3 length: 13 amino acids. CDR3 loop: CASSIDWGQPQHF. The DNA of the CDR3 is TGTGCCAGTAGTATAGATTGGGGACAGCCCCAGCATTTT.

About this clonotype: The junction differs from germline at one of its ends, possibly a read error. This rearrangement joins TRBV5-6 to TRBJ2-7, with D unclear. CDR3 length: 15 amino acids. Germline values: CDR1 SGHDT, CDR2 YYEEEE. The chain's CDR3 is CASAKYRHFSYKQYF. The CDR3 coding sequence is TGTGCCAGCGCCAAATACCGACACTTCTCCTACAAGCAGTACTTC.

This clonotype was seen ten or more times. The J gene is TRBJ2-3, the V gene TRBV19, with TRBD2 identical over 11 bases. Trimming removed 5 bases from V and 5 bases from J; junction bases left unmatched: 9. CDR1 is LNHDA, CDR2 SQIVND, per germline (reference sequence). The CDR3 is made up of 16 amino acids. DNA for the CDR3: TGTGCCAGTAGTCCCCTTCTAGCGGGGGGTGGAGATACGCAGTATTTT. Translated: CASSPLLAGGGDTQYF.

The chain carries TRBV7-2 and TRBJ2-7; possibly TRBD2 for D (7 bases). CDR1 is SGHTA, CDR2 FQGNSA, per germline. V was shortened by 0 bases and J by 6 bases, with 18 bases between the two germline ends. The CDR3 extends over 16 amino acids. The CDR3 nucleotides read TGTGCCAGCAGCTTAGCGGGCGGGGGCATGGTCAGCGAGCAGTACTTC. Its protein is CASSLAGGGMVSEQYF. Full variable domain (remainder filled in from reference TRBV7-2 and TRBJ2-7): GAGVSQSPSNKVTEKGKDVELRCDPISGHTALYWYRQSLGQGLEFLIYFQGNSAPDKSGLPSDRFSAERTGGSVSTLTIQRTQQEDSAVYLCASSLAGGGMVSEQYFGPGTRLTVT.

The CDR3 is CSASRDLRTGLNTEAFF. DNA of the CDR3: TGCAGTGCTAGCAGAGATTTGAGGACAGGGCTGAACACTGAAGCTTTCTTT. This sequence joins TRBV20-1 and TRBJ1-1, with TRBD1 matching over 8 bases. The V gene's germline CDR1 is DFQATT and CDR2 SNEGSKA (reference sequence). The V and J ends lost 3 bases and 0 bases, in that order; junction bases with no gene match: 12. This CDR3 spans 17 amino acids.

Details on this clonotype: One base away lies a much larger clone, so this may be a sequencing read error. V gene TRBV12-3 or TRBV12-4 combines with J gene TRBJ2-3; 8 bases fit TRBD1. The J call is in doubt because the DNA end fits TRBJ1-5 better. This CDR3 has 16 amino acids. The CDR3 sequence: CASSHDRGPLADTQHF. CDR3 sequence (DNA): TGTGCCAGCAGTCACGACAGGGGCCCCTTGGCCGATACGCAGCATTTT.

The genes are TRBV7-8 and TRBJ2-7, with D perhaps TRBD1 (5 bases). The CDR3 sequence is 13 residues long. Germline loops: CDR1 SGHVS, CDR2 FQNEAQ. Trimming stripped 5 bases from V and 2 bases from J, with 10 bases between. The CDR3 region is CASSADRTYEQYF. CDR3 DNA: TGTGCCAGCAGCGCCGACAGAACCTACGAGCAGTACTTC.

There are a few counts of this clonotype. This chain links TRBV7-2 with TRBJ1-3; D perhaps matches TRBD1 (5 bases). V was cut by 4 bases and J by 3 bases, with 16 bases left in between. The CDR3 sequence is 16 residues long. Germline-derived CDR1 and CDR2 are SGHTA and FQGNSA. This chain's CDR3 is CASSWGMPGGGNTIYF. In DNA, the CDR3 is TGTGCCAGCAGCTGGGGGATGCCAGGAGGTGGAAACACCATATATTTT. Complete variable domain (other parts from reference TRBV7-2 and TRBJ1-3): GAGVSQSPSNKVTEKGKDVELRCDPISGHTALYWYRQSLGQGLEFLIYFQGNSAPDKSGLPSDRFSAERTGGSVSTLTIQRTQQEDSAVYLCASSWGMPGGGNTIYFGEGSWLTVV.

Only a few counts were recorded for this clonotype. The genes are TRBV10-3 and TRBJ2-7; D is possibly TRBD2 (5 bases). The CDR3 contains 16 residues. Germline assignment: CDR1 ENHRY and CDR2 SYGVKD. Trimming removed 4 bases at V and 0 bases at J, with 16 bases between. This chain's CDR3 is CAISGTRQTSSYEQYF. The CDR3 coding sequence is TGTGCCATCAGTGGGACCCGTCAAACTAGCTCCTACGAGCAGTACTTC.

The chain joins TRBV29-1 to TRBJ2-2, with a weak D call TRBD1 (5 bases). The CDR3 length is 13 residues. CDR1 is SQVTM, CDR2 ANQGSEA, per germline. Trimming stripped 4 bases from V and 5 bases from J, with 11 bases between. In DNA form, the CDR3 reads TGCAGCGTTGTGGGGCGAGAGACCGGGGAGCTGTTTTTT. Amino acids: CSVVGRETGELFF.

The chain has TRBV10-3 and TRBJ2-5, with 8 bases lining up with TRBD2. V gave up 3 bases and J gave up 3 bases; unmatched junction bases: 6. Per the germline V gene, CDR1 is ENHRY and CDR2 is SYGVKD. This CDR3 comprises 15 residues. The CDR3 loop reads CAISDSGGFKETQYF. For the CDR3, the DNA is TGTGCCATCAGTGACAGCGGGGGATTTAAAGAGACCCAGTACTTC.

The chain joins TRBV19 to TRBJ2-2; the match to TRBD1 covers 8 bases. The CDR3 is made up of 13 amino acids. Unmatched junction bases numbered 1, after V lost 6 bases and J lost 4 bases. Germline CDR1 LNHDA, CDR2 SQIVND (reference sequence). The CDR3 here is CASRGTGTGELFF. In nucleotides, the CDR3 is TGTGCCAGTAGGGGGACAGGCACCGGGGAGCTGTTTTTT.

As regards this clonotype: The conserved final phenylalanine or tryptophan is absent from the CDR3, which likely points to a read error. The chain has TRBV7-9 and TRBJ1-1; TRBD1 aligns across 10 bases. This CDR3 is 20 amino acids long. With V trimmed by 2 bases and J by 1 base, 16 bases remained unmatched. Per the germline V gene, CDR1 is SEHNR and CDR2 is FQNEAQ (reference sequence). The CDR3: CASSLSGQGTNFQSNTEAFS. Written as DNA, the CDR3 is TGTGCCAGCAGCTTATCGGGACAGGGGACCAACTTTCAATCGAACACTGAAGCTTTCTCT.

This clonotype occurred many times. The chain couples TRBV24-1 to TRBJ1-5; TRBD1 is a possible D gene (6 bases). The length of the CDR3 is 14 residues. Germline CDR1 reads KGHDR; CDR2 reads SFDVKD. The CDR3 spells CATGTFDSNQPQHF. DNA for the CDR3: TGTGCTACGGGGACATTCGATAGCAATCAGCCCCAGCATTTT.

V usage is TRBV7-9 and J usage is TRBJ2-7; D is perhaps TRBD1 (5 bases). V was pared by 3 bases and J by 7 bases, with 16 bases between. The CDR3 loop spans 14 amino acids. The germline gives CDR1 SEHNR, CDR2 FQNEAQ (reference sequence). The chain's CDR3 is CASSLTVLPGEQYF. CDR3 bases: TGTGCCAGCAGCTTGACAGTCTTACCCGGGGAGCAGTACTTC.

In this sample, this clonotype turned up a few times. The chain recombines TRBV14 with TRBJ1-6, with D possibly matching TRBD1 (5 bases). The CDR3 loop spans 13 amino acids. Germline lookup yields CDR1 SGHDN and CDR2 FVKESK. Trimming removed 3 bases at V and 16 bases at J, with 16 bases between. In DNA form, the CDR3 reads TGTGCCAGCAGCCAGTCTTCCGGGACGGTGCTCCACTTT. Translated, it gives CASSQSSGTVLHF.

The gene calls are TRBV5-6 and TRBJ1-5; 11 bases line up with TRBD1. Trimming removed 0 bases from V and 4 bases from J; junction bases left unmatched: 3. CDR3 length: 16 residues. Germline V gene lookup returns CDR1 SGHDT and CDR2 YYEEEE. CDR3 sequence: CASSLAGQGGNQPQHF. As DNA, the CDR3 is TGTGCCAGCAGCTTGGCGGGACAGGGGGGAAATCAGCCCCAGCATTTT.

About this clonotype itself: This may come from a read error, since a much larger clone is one base off. The rearrangement joins TRBV5-6 to TRBJ2-7; 7 bases fit TRBD1. The ends lost 7 bases at V and 4 bases at J; junction bases unmatched: 14. The CDR3 extends over 15 amino acids. The germline V gene encodes CDR1 SGHDT and CDR2 YYEEEE. Here the CDR3 reads CASAGPGTEFYEQYF. CDR3 in DNA: TGTGCCAGCGCCGGGCCCGGGACAGAATTTTACGAGCAGTACTTC.

The genes are TRBV7-9 and TRBJ2-5; 9 positions match TRBD2. Germline V gene lookup returns CDR1 SEHNR and CDR2 FQNEAQ (reference sequence). There are 17 residues in the CDR3. The V segment lost 1 base and the J segment 5 bases; nucleotides outside the gene matches: 11. In nucleotides, the CDR3 is TGTGCCAGCAGCTTAGGGGCCGGATTAGCGGGAGCTGAGACCCAGTACTTC. This encodes CASSLGAGLAGAETQYF.

The chain combines TRBV19 with TRBJ1-4; D is possibly TRBD1 (6 bases). The CDR3 is made up of 13 amino acids. Trimming shortened V by 5 bases and J by 8 bases, and 12 bases separated the two germline ends. Germline V gives CDR1 LNHDA, CDR2 SQIVND (reference sequence). For the CDR3, the DNA is TGTGCCAGTAGTGTACAGGGAGGCGAAAAACTGTTTTTT. Translating gives CASSVQGGEKLFF.

A remark on this clonotype: A much larger clone lies a single base off, so this may be a read error. The genes are TRBV5-1 and TRBJ2-3; 11 positions match TRBD2. Per germline, CDR1 SGHRS and CDR2 YFSETQ. The CDR3 contains 20 residues. The CDR3 nucleotides read TGCGCCAGCAGCTTGGCCCTTTCGTGTAGCGGGGGGGCTGGCACAGATGCGCAGTATTTT. Protein sequence: CASSLALSCSGGAGTDAQYF.

CDR3 nucleotides: TGTGCCAGCAGTAGGGGACAGTACAATGAGCAGTTCTTC. This codes for CASSRGQYNEQFF. The chain carries TRBV12-3 or TRBV12-4 and TRBJ2-1; 7 bases fit TRBD1. This CDR3 comprises 13 residues. V shed 5 bases, J shed 4 bases, and the junction held 2 bases outside the gene matches.

This clonotype was recorded many times. This chain connects TRBV13 to TRBJ2-5; 7 bases line up with TRBD1. V dropped 5 bases and J dropped 5; count of bases not matched to a gene: 8. The CDR3 has 14 amino acids. In germline, CDR1 is PRHDT, CDR2 FYEKMQ (reference sequence). For the CDR3, the DNA is TGTGCCAGCAGCGCTAGAACAGGGGTGGAGACCCAGTACTTC. Its translation: CASSARTGVETQYF. The full variable domain, completed using reference TRBV13 and TRBJ2-5, is AAGVIQSPRHLIKEKRETATLKCYPIPRHDTVYWYQQGPGQDPQFLISFYEKMQSDKGSIPDRFSAQQFSDYHSELNMSSLELGDSALYFCASSARTGVETQYFGPGTRLLVL.

The V gene is TRBV7-8, the J gene TRBJ2-7; 9 nucleotides line up with TRBD1. J was trimmed by 4 bases and V by 4 bases; bases with no gene match: 5. From germline, CDR1 is SGHVS and CDR2 FQNEAQ. The CDR3 is 14 amino acids. For the CDR3, the DNA is TGTGCCAGCAGCTCGACAGGGGGAGGGTACGAGCAGTACTTC. Its protein product is CASSSTGGGYEQYF.